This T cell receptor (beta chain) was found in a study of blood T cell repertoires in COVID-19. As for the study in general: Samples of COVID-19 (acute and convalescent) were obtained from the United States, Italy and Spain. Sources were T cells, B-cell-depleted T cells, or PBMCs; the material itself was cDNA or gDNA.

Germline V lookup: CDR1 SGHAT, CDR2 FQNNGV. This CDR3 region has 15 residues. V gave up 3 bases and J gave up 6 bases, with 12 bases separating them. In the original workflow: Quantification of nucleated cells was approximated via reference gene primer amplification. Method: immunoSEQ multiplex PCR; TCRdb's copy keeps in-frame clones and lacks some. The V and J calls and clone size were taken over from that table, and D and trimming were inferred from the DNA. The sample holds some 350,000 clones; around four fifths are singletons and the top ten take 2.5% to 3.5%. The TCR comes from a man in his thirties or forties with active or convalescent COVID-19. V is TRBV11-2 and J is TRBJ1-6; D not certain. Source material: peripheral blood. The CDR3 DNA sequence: TGTGCCAGCAGCTTGGAACCGGGAATTAATTCACCCCTCCACTTT. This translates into CASSLEPGINSPLHF.